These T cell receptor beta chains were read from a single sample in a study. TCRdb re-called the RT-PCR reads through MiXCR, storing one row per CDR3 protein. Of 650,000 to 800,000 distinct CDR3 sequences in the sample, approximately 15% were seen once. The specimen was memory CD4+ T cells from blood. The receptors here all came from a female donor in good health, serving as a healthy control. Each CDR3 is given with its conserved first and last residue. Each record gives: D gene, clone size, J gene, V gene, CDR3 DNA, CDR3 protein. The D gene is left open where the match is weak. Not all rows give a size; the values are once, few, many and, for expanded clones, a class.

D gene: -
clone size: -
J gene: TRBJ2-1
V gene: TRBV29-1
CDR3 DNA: TGCAGCGTTGCGGGACACGCGGGGTCCTACAATGAGCAGTTCTTC
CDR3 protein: CSVAGHAGSYNEQFF

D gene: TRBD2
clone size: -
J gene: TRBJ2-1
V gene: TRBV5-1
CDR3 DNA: TGCGCCAGCAGCACAGAAGGTAGCGGGAGTGTTGAGCAGTTCTTC
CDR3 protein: CASSTEGSGSVEQFF

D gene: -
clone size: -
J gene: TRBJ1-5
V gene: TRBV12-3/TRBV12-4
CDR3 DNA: TGTGCCAGCAGTTTAGGGACCAACGTGAATCAGCCCCAGCATTTT
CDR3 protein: CASSLGTNVNQPQHF

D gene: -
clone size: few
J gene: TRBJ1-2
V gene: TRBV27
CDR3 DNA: TGTGCCAGCAGTTTATCACCGACGGCTGTCTGGGGCTACACCTTC
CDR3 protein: CASSLSPTAVWGYTF

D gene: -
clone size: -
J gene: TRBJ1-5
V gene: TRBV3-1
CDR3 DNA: TGTGCCAGCAGCCAATTCTGGGATCAGCCCCAGCATTTT
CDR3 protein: CASSQFWDQPQHF

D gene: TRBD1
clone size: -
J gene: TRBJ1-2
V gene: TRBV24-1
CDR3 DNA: TGTGCCACCAGTGATGCGACAGGGATCTATGGCTACACCTTC
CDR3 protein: CATSDATGIYGYTF

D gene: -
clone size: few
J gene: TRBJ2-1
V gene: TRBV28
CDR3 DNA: TGTGCCAGCTGCCCGGGGAGCCCCTACAATGAGCAGTTCTTC
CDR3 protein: CASCPGSPYNEQFF

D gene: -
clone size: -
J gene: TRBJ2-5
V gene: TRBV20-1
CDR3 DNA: TGCAGTATACCGATGGGGGCAGCGCAAGAGACCCAGTACTTC
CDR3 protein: CSIPMGAAQETQYF

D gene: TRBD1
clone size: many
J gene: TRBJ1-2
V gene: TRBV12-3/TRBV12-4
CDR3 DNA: TGTGCCAGCAGTTTGGCGGGACAGATTATCTATGGCTACACCTTC
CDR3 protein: CASSLAGQIIYGYTF

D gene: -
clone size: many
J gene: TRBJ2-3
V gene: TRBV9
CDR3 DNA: TGTGCCAGCAGCCCGAAGGGAGCGTCAGATACGCAGTATTTT
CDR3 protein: CASSPKGASDTQYF

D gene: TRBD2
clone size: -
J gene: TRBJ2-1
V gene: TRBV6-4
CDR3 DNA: TGTGCCAGCAGCACTAGCGGAAACCCTTACAATGAGCAGTTCTTC
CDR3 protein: CASSTSGNPYNEQFF

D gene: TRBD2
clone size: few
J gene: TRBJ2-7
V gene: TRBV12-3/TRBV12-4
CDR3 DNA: TGTGCCAGCAGATCCTCTAGCGGGTTGGAGTACGAGCAGTACTTC
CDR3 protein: CASRSSSGLEYEQYF

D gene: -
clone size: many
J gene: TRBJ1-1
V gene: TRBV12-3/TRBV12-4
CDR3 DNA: TGTGCCAGCAGGCGAGGAGAGGGCACTGAAGCTTTCTTT
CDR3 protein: CASRRGEGTEAFF

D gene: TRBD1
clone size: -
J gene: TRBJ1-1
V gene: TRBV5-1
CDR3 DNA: TGCGCCAGCAGCACGACAGGGGGCGTCGTTGAAGCTTTCTTT
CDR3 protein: CASSTTGGVVEAFF

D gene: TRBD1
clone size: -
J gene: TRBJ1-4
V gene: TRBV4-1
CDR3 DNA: TGCGCCAGCAGCCATCTCAGGGGGGCCGGTGAAAAACTGTTTTTT
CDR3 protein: CASSHLRGAGEKLFF

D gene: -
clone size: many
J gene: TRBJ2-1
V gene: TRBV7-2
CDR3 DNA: TGTGCCAGCGGCGCAACCAAAGAGGGGTACAATGAGCAGTTCTTC
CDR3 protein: CASGATKEGYNEQFF

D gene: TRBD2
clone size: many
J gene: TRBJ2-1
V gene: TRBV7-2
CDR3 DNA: TGTGCCAGCAGCTTGACTAGCGGCCCAGGCAATGAGCAGTTCTTC
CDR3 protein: CASSLTSGPGNEQFF

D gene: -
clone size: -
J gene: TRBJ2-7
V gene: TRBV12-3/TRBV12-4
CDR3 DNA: TGTGCCAGCAGCGCGACCTCTCTTTCGGGGTGGACGCAGTACTTC
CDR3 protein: CASSATSLSGWTQYF

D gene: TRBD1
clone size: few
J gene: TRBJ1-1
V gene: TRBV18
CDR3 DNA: TGTGCCAGCTCACCGTCCGGGACAGGTGAAGCTTTCTTT
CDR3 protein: CASSPSGTGEAFF

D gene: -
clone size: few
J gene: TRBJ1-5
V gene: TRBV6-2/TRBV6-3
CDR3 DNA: TGTGCCAGCAGTTACGGGGGCCCAAATCAGCCCCAGCATTTT
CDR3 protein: CASSYGGPNQPQHF

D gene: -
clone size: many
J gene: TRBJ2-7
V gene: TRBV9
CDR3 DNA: TGTGCCAGCAGCGTAGGCCCAGGCCCGGCCGAGCAGTACTTC
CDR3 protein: CASSVGPGPAEQYF

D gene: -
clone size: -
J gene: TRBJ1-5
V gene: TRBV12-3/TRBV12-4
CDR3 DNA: TGTGCCAGCAGTCTCTCAATAAGGAGCAATCAGCCCCAGCATTTT
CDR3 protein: CASSLSIRSNQPQHF

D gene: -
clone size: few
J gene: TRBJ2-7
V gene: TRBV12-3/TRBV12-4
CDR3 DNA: TGTGCCAGCAGTCGAGCGGGTCCTCCGAAATACGAGCAGTACTTC
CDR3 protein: CASSRAGPPKYEQYF

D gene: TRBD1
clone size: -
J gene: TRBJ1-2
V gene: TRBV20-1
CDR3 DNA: TGCAGTGCTAATAGGCCTACGGGACAGGGGCTTGGCTACACCTTC
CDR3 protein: CSANRPTGQGLGYTF

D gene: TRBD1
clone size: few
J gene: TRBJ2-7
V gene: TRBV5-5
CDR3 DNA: TGTGCCAGCAGCTTGGGTCGGGACAGACCCTACGAGCAGTACTTC
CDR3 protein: CASSLGRDRPYEQYF

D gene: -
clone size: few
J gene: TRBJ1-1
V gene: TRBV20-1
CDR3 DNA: TGCAGTGCTGGAAACTTGAACACTGAAGCTTTCTTT
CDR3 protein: CSAGNLNTEAFF

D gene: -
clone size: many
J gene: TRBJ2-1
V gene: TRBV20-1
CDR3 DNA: TGCAGTGCTAGAGGTGACCTTGAACATCTCTTC
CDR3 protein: CSARGDLEHLF

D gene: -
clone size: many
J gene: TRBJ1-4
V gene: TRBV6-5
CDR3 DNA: TGTGCCAGCAGTTACTCTTTTGATAGCGTGGGGAAACTGTTTTTT
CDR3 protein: CASSYSFDSVGKLFF

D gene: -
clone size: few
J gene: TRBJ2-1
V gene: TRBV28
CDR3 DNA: TGTGCCAGCAGTTCGACGCCGGCCTTGAATGAGCAGTTCTTC
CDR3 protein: CASSSTPALNEQFF

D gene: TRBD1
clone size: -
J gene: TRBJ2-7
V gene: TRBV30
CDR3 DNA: TGTGCCTGGAATCCCGGGACAGGGGGCCTCCATGACGAGCAGTACTTC
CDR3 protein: CAWNPGTGGLHDEQYF

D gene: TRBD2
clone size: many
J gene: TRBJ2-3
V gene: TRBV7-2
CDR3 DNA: TGTGCCAGCAGCTACGGACTAGCGGGAGTTACAGATACGCAGTATTTT
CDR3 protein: CASSYGLAGVTDTQYF

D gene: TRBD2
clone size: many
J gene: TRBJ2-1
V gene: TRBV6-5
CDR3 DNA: TGTGCCAGCAGTAAGGGAGGGACTAGCGGGAGTTACGAGCAGTTCTTC
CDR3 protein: CASSKGGTSGSYEQFF

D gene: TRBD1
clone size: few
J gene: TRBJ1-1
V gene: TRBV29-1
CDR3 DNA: TGCAGCGTCCCGACGGGGCAGGGGGCTTCTGAAGCTTTCTTT
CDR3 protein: CSVPTGQGASEAFF

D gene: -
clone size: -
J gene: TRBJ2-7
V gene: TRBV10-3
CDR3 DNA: TGTGCCATCAGTAAGTCATGGGCCCGCTCCCACGAGCAGTACTTC
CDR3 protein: CAISKSWARSHEQYF

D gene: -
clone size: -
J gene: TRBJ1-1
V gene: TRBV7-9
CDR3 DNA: TGTGCCAGCAGCTCAGATAGGGTGGCCACTGAAGCTTTCTTT
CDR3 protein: CASSSDRVATEAFF

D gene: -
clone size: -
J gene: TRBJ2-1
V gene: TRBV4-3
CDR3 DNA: TGCGCCAGCAGCCATCCCCCCGGGACCCTGATTTCAAGCTCCTACAATGAGCAGTTCTTC
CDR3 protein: CASSHPPGTLISSSYNEQFF